The 2 T cell receptor beta chains listed next were all sequenced from one sample in a study of blood T cell repertoires in COVID-19. Only in-frame clones appear in the TCRdb table, and some are missing; sequencing was by immunoSEQ multiplex PCR. The table has some 250,000 clones, more than 75% seen once. The sample was PBMCs or T cells enriched from blood (not recorded which). These TCRs come from a woman aged 35 to 49 with acute COVID-19.

The chain is built from TRBV15 and TRBJ1-5, with 11 bases that match TRBD1. This CDR3 is built from 16 residues. Germline V CDR1 and CDR2: LNHNV, YYDKDF (reference sequence). V gave up 1 base and J gave up 2 bases; unmatched junction bases: 1. Here the CDR3 reads CATSRGTGGGNQPQHF. DNA of the CDR3: TGTGCCACCAGCAGAGGGACAGGGGGCGGCAATCAGCCCCAGCATTTT.

This clone was seen just once. This rearrangement joins TRBV24-1 to TRBJ2-7; the match to TRBD1 covers 12 bases. The V and J ends lost 3 bases and 7 bases, in that order; junction bases with no gene match: 6. This CDR3 is 15 amino acids long. Per the germline V gene, CDR1 is KGHDR and CDR2 is SFDVKD. CDR3 sequence reads: CATSDPGQGAGEQYF. The DNA of the CDR3 is TGTGCCACCAGTGATCCGGGACAGGGGGCAGGAGAGCAGTACTTC.